This T cell receptor beta chain was found in a study of CD8 T cell repertoires and HIV-1 epitope variants. Study information: Tested: three Gag epitope families, Nef HW9 and YT9. Autologous T cell-negative cells served as antigen-presenting cells in equal numbers. Findings and caveats of the study: Some ten antigen-specific TCR beta clonotypes were found; roughly 6 seemed cross-reactive to variants.

The V gene's germline CDR1 is MNHEY and CDR2 SMNVEV (reference sequence). V lost 7 bases, J lost 0 bases, and 13 bases stayed unmatched. This CDR3 contains 18 residues. The protocol was immunoSEQ multiplex PCR, while the TCRdb copy is restricted to in-frame clones and leaves out a portion. Of about 2,600 clones detected, approximately 65% appear once; the ten largest clones hold about 48%. With regard to this clone: The antigen remains undetermined.

The TCR originated in a male donor with HIV. This chain uses TRBV27 with TRBJ2-3, with 10 bases identical to TRBD2. Source material: cultured CD8+ T cells derived from PBMCs. The CDR3: CASTPTTTSGRSTDTQYF. CDR3 DNA: TGTGCCAGCACCCCGACCACGACTAGCGGGCGTAGCACAGATACGCAGTATTTT.